This section outlines one T cell receptor beta chain sequence together with its context. Antigen: not known. This sequence may be a read error, since a much larger clone differs from it by one base. This record belongs to a study of molecular identifiers for immune sequencing clone quantification. With V trimmed by 1 base and J by 0 bases, 6 bases remained unmatched. The CDR3 runs to 17 residues. Germline V gene data show CDR1 as SGHRS and CDR2 as YFSETQ. TCRdb used MiXCR to reprocess the PCR reads, holding one entry per CDR3 protein. This table holds around 460,000 distinct CDR3 sequences, about a quarter found once. Study observations and caveats: Molecules of identical TCR sharing a barcode could underestimate highly expanded clone sizes.

The sample comprised naive CD8+ T cells from blood, with Jurkat cell RNA spiked in. The subset is: FACS-sorted CD8+CD4-CCR7+CD45RA+ naive T cells. The genes are TRBV5-1 and TRBJ2-2; 7 bases are a match to TRBD2. This TCR was recovered from a human donor in good health. Some libraries in this study had Jurkat cell RNA spiked in. This chain's CDR3 is CASSLPASGANTGELFF. As DNA, the CDR3 is TGCGCCAGCAGCTTGCCGGCTAGCGGTGCGAACACCGGGGAGCTGTTTTTT.